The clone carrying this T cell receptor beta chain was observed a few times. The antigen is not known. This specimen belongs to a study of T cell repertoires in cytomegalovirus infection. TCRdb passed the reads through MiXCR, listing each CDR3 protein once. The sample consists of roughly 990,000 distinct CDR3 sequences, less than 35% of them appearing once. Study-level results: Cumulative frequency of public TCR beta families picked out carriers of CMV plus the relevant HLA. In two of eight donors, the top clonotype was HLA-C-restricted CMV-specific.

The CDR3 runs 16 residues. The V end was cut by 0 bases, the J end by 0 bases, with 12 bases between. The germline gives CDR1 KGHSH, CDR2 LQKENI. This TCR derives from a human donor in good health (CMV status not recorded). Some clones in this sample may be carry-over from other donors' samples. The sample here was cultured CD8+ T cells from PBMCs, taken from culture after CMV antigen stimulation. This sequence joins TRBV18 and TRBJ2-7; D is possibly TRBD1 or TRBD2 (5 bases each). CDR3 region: CASSPPRGRSSYEQYF. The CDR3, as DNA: TGTGCCAGCTCACCACCGAGGGGTAGGAGCTCCTACGAGCAGTACTTC.